This entry lists 31 T cell receptor beta chains sequenced from one sample in a study of T cell repertoires in cytomegalovirus infection. TCRdb itself ran the reads through MiXCR, one entry per CDR3 protein. The sample consists of 450,000 to 600,000 distinct CDR3 sequences, roughly 10% of them appearing once. Sequencing was done on a sample of PBMCs. The receptors stem from a human donor in good health (CMV status not recorded). Some clones in this sample may be carry-over from other donors' samples.

This clonotype was counted at least ten times. The rearrangement joins TRBV11-2 to TRBJ2-1; D is unresolved. The CDR3 totals 13 residues. Trimming stripped 8 bases from V and 9 bases from J, with 17 bases between. Germline lookup yields CDR1 SGHAT and CDR2 FQNNGV. The DNA for the CDR3 is TGTGCCAGCGGCCCGTACGGCGGCGGTGAGCAGTTCTTC. Amino acid sequence: CASGPYGGGEQFF.

This clonotype was observed a handful of times. The V call is TRBV12-3 or TRBV12-4, the J call TRBJ2-1; D is ambiguous. V gave up 2 bases and J gave up 9 bases, with 8 bases separating them. There are 12 residues in the CDR3. In DNA, the CDR3 is TGTGCCAGCAGTTTAAAACGAGTTGAGCAGTTCTTC. Its translation: CASSLKRVEQFF.

Only a few counts were recorded for this clonotype. This sequence joins TRBV28 and TRBJ1-2; a possible D gene is TRBD1 (5 bases). The CDR3 runs to 15 residues. Germline lookup yields CDR1 MDHEN and CDR2 SYDVKM. Trimming shortened V by 4 bases and J by 3 bases, and 15 bases separated the two germline ends. The chain's CDR3 is CASSSPDAGYYGYTF. The CDR3 DNA reads TGTGCCAGCAGTTCCCCCGATGCAGGGTACTATGGCTACACCTTC.

The sample holds a few counts of this clonotype. This chain connects TRBV3-1 to TRBJ2-6, with D hard to call. The CDR3 has 15 residues. CDR1 is LGHDT, CDR2 YNNKEL, per germline (reference sequence). V dropped 1 base and J dropped 0 bases, with 4 bases sitting between them. DNA for the CDR3: TGTGCCAGCAGCCAAGTTTACTCTGGGGCCAACGTCCTGACTTTC. Translated: CASSQVYSGANVLTF.

This clonotype showed up many times. The chain uses TRBV5-1 and TRBJ2-3; 9 bases line up with TRBD2. The ends lost 3 bases at V and 7 bases at J; junction bases unmatched: 12. The CDR3 runs to 16 residues. Germline V lookup: CDR1 SGHRS, CDR2 YFSETQ. CDR3 residues: CASSSTSGPGWNTQYF. As DNA, the CDR3 is TGCGCCAGCAGCTCGACTAGCGGTCCAGGGTGGAATACGCAGTATTTT. The full variable domain, in which reference TRBV5-1 and TRBJ2-3 provide the parts outside the CDR3, is KAGVTQTPRYLIKTRGQQVTLSCSPISGHRSVSWYQQTPGQGLQFLFEYFSETQRNKGNFPGRFSGRQFSNSRSEMNVSTLELGDSALYLCASSSTSGPGWNTQYFGPGTRLTVL.

The genes are TRBV13 and TRBJ1-5, with no clear D. This CDR3 has 14 amino acids. Germline CDR1 is PRHDT and CDR2 is FYEKMQ (reference sequence). Trimming shortened V by 0 bases and J by 7 bases, and 10 bases separated the two germline ends. The CDR3 sequence is CASSLGLRGQPQHF. In DNA form, the CDR3 reads TGTGCCAGCAGCTTAGGGCTACGCGGACAGCCCCAGCATTTT.

This clonotype was counted between two and nine times. V gene TRBV7-9 combines with J gene TRBJ1-1, with D perhaps TRBD1 (5 bases). Germline V gene lookup returns CDR1 SEHNR and CDR2 FQNEAQ (reference sequence). This CDR3 has 13 amino acids. Trimming pared 7 bases from V and 11 bases from J, leaving 20 bases between. The CDR3 region is CASTLHEGDAAFF. In DNA, the CDR3 is TGTGCCAGCACCCTACACGAAGGGGATGCGGCTTTCTTT.

The chain has TRBV3-1 and TRBJ1-2; D possibly corresponds to TRBD1 (5 bases). The CDR3 sequence is 15 residues long. With 0 bases removed from V and 8 bases from J, the gap between germline ends came to 16 bases. Germline CDR1 reads LGHDT; CDR2 reads YNNKEL (reference sequence). DNA of the CDR3: TGTGCCAGCAGCCAAGATCTTTCGGGGCTTGGAGGCTACACCTTC. It is translated as CASSQDLSGLGGYTF.

This clonotype was recorded at least ten times. The CDR3 DNA reads as TGTGCCAGCAGCGCCGACAGGGCGATCAATCAGCCCCAGCATTTT. Its translation is CASSADRAINQPQHF. The chain recombines TRBV2 with TRBJ1-5, with 7 bases aligning to TRBD1. CDR1 and CDR2 from the germline V gene are SNHLY and FYNNEI. The CDR3 is 15 residues long. V lost 6 bases, J lost 3 bases, and 8 bases stayed unmatched.

This clonotype was counted only a few times. The CDR3 DNA sequence: TGTGCCAGCTCACCACGGCAGGGGACGGTCACCGGGGAGCTGTTTTTT. Protein: CASSPRQGTVTGELFF. The gene calls are TRBV18 and TRBJ2-2, with a possible D match to TRBD1 (6 bases). Germline loops: CDR1 KGHSH, CDR2 LQKENI. V was cut by 1 base and J by 4 bases, with 13 bases left in between. The CDR3 contains 16 residues.

As for this clonotype: A much more abundant neighbour one base away suggests this may be a read error. The V call is TRBV12-3 or TRBV12-4, the J call TRBJ1-1; D perhaps matches TRBD1 (5 bases). The CDR3 consists of 13 residues. The CDR3 loop is CVSLLTGNTEAFF. CDR3 DNA: TGTGTCAGCCTTCTCACAGGGAACACTGAAGCTTTCTTT.

Comments on this clonotype: This clone may be a read error of a much larger clone one base away. The chain employs TRBV6-2 or TRBV6-3 and TRBJ2-1; 15 nucleotides align to TRBD2. This CDR3 is built from 22 residues. In germline, CDR1 is MNHEY, CDR2 SVGEGT. CDR3 residues: CASSHVKTGTSGGRSSYNEEFF. In nucleotides, the CDR3 is TGTGCCAGCAGCCACGTTAAGACCGGGACTAGCGGGGGGAGAAGCTCCTACAATGAGGAGTTCTTC.

This clonotype has ten or more counts. The chain recombines TRBV12-3 or TRBV12-4 with TRBJ2-7; D is perhaps TRBD1 (5 bases). This CDR3 comprises 15 residues. V lost 4 bases, J lost 3 bases, and 16 bases lay in between. The CDR3 protein is CASSSASWGSYEQYF. The DNA of the CDR3 is TGTGCCAGCAGTTCCGCTAGTTGGGGCAGCTACGAGCAGTACTTC.

The sample holds a few counts of this clonotype. Written as DNA, the CDR3 is TGTGCCAGCAGCTACAATAATCAGCCCCAGCATTTT. It specifies CASSYNNQPQHF. The chain carries TRBV12-3 or TRBV12-4 and TRBJ1-5; D remains unclear. The CDR3 covers 12 residues. V gave up 6 bases and J gave up 4 bases, with 7 bases separating them.

This clonotype was counted many times. V gene TRBV7-8 combines with J gene TRBJ1-2, with D hard to call. V lost 2 bases, J lost 3 bases, and 13 bases lay in between. This CDR3 contains 15 residues. Germline loops: CDR1 SGHVS, CDR2 FQNEAQ. The CDR3 coding sequence is TGTGCCAGCAGCTTATCGATCTTTGGGGACTATGGCTACACCTTC. Amino acids: CASSLSIFGDYGYTF.

This clonotype was counted many times. In nucleotides, the CDR3 is TGTGCTAGTGGTTTGGTATTGGGACAGGCTGACTCTGGGGCCAACGTCCTGACTTTC. Translation: CASGLVLGQADSGANVLTF. The chain is built from TRBV12-5 and TRBJ2-6, with 8 bases aligning to TRBD1. Germline lookup yields CDR1 LGHNT and CDR2 FRNRAP. V shed 0 bases, J shed 0 bases, and the junction held 7 bases outside the gene matches. The CDR3 runs to 19 residues.

This clonotype showed up many times. The chain combines TRBV7-2 with TRBJ1-1; no clear D. This CDR3 is 14 amino acids long. Trimming took 3 bases from V and 4 from J, leaving 12 bases between them. Germline CDR1 is SGHTA and CDR2 is FQGNSA. The CDR3 loop is CASSLVGLGTEAFF. For the CDR3, the DNA is TGTGCCAGCAGCTTGGTAGGGCTGGGCACTGAAGCTTTCTTT.

This clonotype appeared many times. The V call is TRBV7-9, the J call TRBJ1-5; the match to TRBD1 covers 8 bases. CDR3 length equals 15 residues. V lost 5 bases, J lost 4 bases, and 7 bases stayed unmatched. The germline CDR1 and CDR2 sequences are SEHNR and FQNEAQ (reference sequence). The CDR3 DNA is TGTGCCAGCAGCAAGGACAGGGTACAAAATCAGCCCCAGCATTTT. Its protein product is CASSKDRVQNQPQHF.

This clonotype was detected ten times or more. This rearrangement joins TRBV6-1 to TRBJ1-2; D not certain. Per germline, CDR1 MNHNS and CDR2 SASEGT. V lost 4 bases, J lost 4 bases, and 13 bases lay in between. CDR3 size: 14 residues. The CDR3 nucleotides read TGTGCCAGCAGTGCCCAATCCGGGCCCTATGGCTACACCTTC. Its translation is CASSAQSGPYGYTF.

This clonotype was counted a few times. This rearrangement joins TRBV4-1 to TRBJ1-4, with no clear D. The V gene lost 2 bases and the J gene lost 4 bases, with 14 bases spanning the gap. Germline V CDR1 and CDR2: MGHRA, YSYEKL. CDR3 length: 16 amino acids. CDR3 region: CASSQMVPARNEKLFF. The CDR3 coding sequence is TGCGCCAGCAGCCAAATGGTTCCCGCGCGTAATGAAAAACTGTTTTTT.

There are a few counts of this clonotype. Written as DNA, the CDR3 is TGCAGTGCTAGAGGGGCGCCGGGACTAGCGTTTTACAATGAGCAGTTCTTC. Translating it yields CSARGAPGLAFYNEQFF. The chain couples TRBV20-1 to TRBJ2-1; TRBD2 aligns across 10 bases. The CDR3 is 17 residues long. Germline lookup yields CDR1 DFQATT and CDR2 SNEGSKA (reference sequence). V was pared by 1 base and J by 4 bases, with 10 bases of the junction left unmatched.

This clonotype was seen a few times. V gene TRBV4-2 combines with J gene TRBJ2-2; TRBD1 agrees at 7 bases. Trimming cost V 2 bases and J 9 bases; bases outside gene matches: 6. Germline assignment: CDR1 LGHNA and CDR2 YNFKEQ. The CDR3 is 14 amino acids. The CDR3 region is CASSQPDRDRELFF. Written as DNA, the CDR3 is TGTGCCAGCAGCCAACCCGACAGGGACAGGGAGCTGTTTTTT.

This clonotype has at least ten counts. This chain uses TRBV5-4 with TRBJ2-7, with 8 bases that match TRBD1. The V and J ends lost 1 base and 3 bases, in that order; junction bases with no gene match: 12. The CDR3 is 17 residues long. In germline, CDR1 is SGHNT, CDR2 YYREEE (reference sequence). CDR3 amino acids: CASSLFQGARPFYEQYF. CDR3 bases: TGTGCCAGCAGCTTGTTTCAGGGGGCGCGCCCCTTCTACGAGCAGTACTTC. The whole variable domain, filled in from reference TRBV5-4 and TRBJ2-7, reads ETGVTQSPTHLIKTRGQQVTLRCSSQSGHNTVSWYQQALGQGPQFIFQYYREEENGRGNFPPRFSGLQFPNYSSELNVNALELDDSALYLCASSLFQGARPFYEQYFGPGTRLTVT.

This clonotype was seen at least ten times. The chain is built from TRBV4-2 and TRBJ2-6; 9 nucleotides line up with TRBD2. Germline V gene sequence: CDR1 LGHNA, CDR2 YNFKEQ. This CDR3 has 22 residues. The V segment lost 2 bases and the J segment 0 bases; nucleotides outside the gene matches: 17. CDR3 coding DNA: TGTGCCAGCAGCCAATTAATAAGGGGTACGCGGGAGGGCAGCTCTGGGGCCAACGTCCTGACTTTC. This encodes CASSQLIRGTREGSSGANVLTF.

The CDR3 DNA reads TGCAGTGCTAGCTTAGACGATCAGCCCCAGCATTTT. Translating it yields CSASLDDQPQHF. This chain connects TRBV20-1 to TRBJ1-5, with D uncertain. Germline V gives CDR1 DFQATT, CDR2 SNEGSKA (reference sequence). This CDR3 is 12 amino acids long. The V end lost 3 bases, the J end lost 5 bases, and 8 bases lay between the germline ends.

This clonotype was counted many times. The gene calls are TRBV5-6 and TRBJ2-7; weak D call: TRBD1 (6 bases). Germline V CDR1 and CDR2: SGHDT, YYEEEE. The germline V and J ends were trimmed by 4 bases and 3 bases, with 14 bases remaining between them. The CDR3 extends over 14 amino acids. CDR3 sequence reads: CASSPDRAYYEQYF. In DNA, the CDR3 is TGTGCCAGCAGCCCGGACAGAGCCTACTACGAGCAGTACTTC.

The chain combines TRBV11-3 with TRBJ2-2; TRBD2 might be the D (5 bases). V gave up 5 bases and J gave up 13 bases, with 14 bases separating them. The germline CDR1 and CDR2 sequences are SGHNT and YENEEA. This CDR3 has 12 amino acids. CDR3 sequence (DNA): TGTGCCAGCAGCCCCGGGAACAGTGGGCTGTTTTTT. It yields the protein CASSPGNSGLFF.

This clonotype was seen at least ten times. At one of its ends the junction is not consistent with the germline gene, which may arise from a read error. The chain uses TRBV7-9 and TRBJ2-7; D not certain. Germline assignment: CDR1 SEHNR and CDR2 FQNEAQ (reference sequence). This CDR3 region has 13 residues. The CDR3 region is CASSLVRSHRYRF. CDR3 bases: TGTGCCAGCAGCTTAGTCAGGTCACACCGTTACCGCTTC.

The CDR3 DNA reads TGTGCCACCAGCAGAGATCGAGGCCTAGCGGGAGACGGGCGCACCGGGGAGCTGTTTTTT. Residues: CATSRDRGLAGDGRTGELFF. The chain uses TRBV15 and TRBJ2-2; TRBD2 matches at 10 bases. With 0 bases clipped from V and 4 bases from J, the junction kept 14 bases outside the gene matches. The V gene's germline CDR1 is LNHNV and CDR2 YYDKDF (reference sequence). The CDR3 sequence is 20 residues long.

The sample holds many counts of this clonotype. The chain couples TRBV7-3 to TRBJ2-3; the D is unclear. V was pared by 5 bases and J by 10 bases, with 19 bases between. Germline CDR1 SGHTA, CDR2 FQGTGA. This CDR3 contains 14 residues. The DNA of the CDR3 is TGTGCCAGCAGCAGAGTGCCGTCCCCGAATTCGCAGTATTTT. This encodes CASSRVPSPNSQYF.

The chain recombines TRBV20-1 with TRBJ2-5, with D possibly TRBD2 on 6 matching bases. Trimming removed 6 bases from V and 5 bases from J, with 10 bases in between. Germline lookup yields CDR1 DFQATT and CDR2 SNEGSKA (reference sequence). This CDR3 contains 11 residues. CDR3 residues: CSALGGETQYF. As DNA, the CDR3 is TGCAGTGCCCTTGGGGGGGAGACCCAGTACTTC.